This TCR beta chain is from a study of cytomegalovirus exposure and HLA in healthy donors. Comments on this clone: The junction departs from the called germline gene at one end, perhaps through a read error.

Germline V gene lookup returns CDR1 SNHLY and CDR2 FYNNEI. There are 13 residues in the CDR3. This PCR relied on a set of 60 Vbeta primers and 13 Jbeta primers. This table comes from immunoSEQ multiplex PCR, and its TCRdb copy is limited to in-frame clones, with some not included. This table holds 150,000 or so clones, 70% to 85% found once. Sequencing was performed on PBMCs. This sequence originates from a man aged 45 to 65 in good health and CMV-seropositive. J is TRBJ1-1 and V is TRBV2; 7 positions agree with TRBD1. For the CDR3, the DNA is TGTGCCAGCAGGGAAGGGGGCGGCACTGAAGCTTTCTTT. This encodes CASREGGGTEAFF.